The clone carrying this T cell receptor (beta chain) was seen a few times. Its target is unknown. This sample was included in a study of T cell responses to AZD1222 COVID-19 vaccine. Study findings and constraints: Spike-specific TCR breadth rose after two AZD1222 doses, and depth rose as well. Baseline testing showed seropositivity in only a handful of AZD1222 recipients.

This CDR3 has 18 amino acids. Per the germline V gene, CDR1 is MNHEY and CDR2 is SVGEGT. The V and J ends lost 5 bases and 5 bases respectively, with 24 bases between them. Pooled in the analysis were second doses at about 4 or about 12 weeks. The method was immunoSEQ multiplex PCR; TCRdb's version includes in-frame clones alone and lacks a portion of them. The sample includes some 180,000 clones, around 88% of them seen just once. The receptor was isolated from an adult who received the AZD1222 COVID-19 vaccine. This sequence joins TRBV6-2 or TRBV6-3 and TRBJ1-4, with a weak D call TRBD1 (6 bases). The source was peripheral blood, collected 28 days after the second AZD1222 dose. Here the CDR3 reads CASSDPTLDRRKNEKLFF. The CDR3 bases are TGTGCCAGCAGTGATCCAACCCTCGACAGGAGGAAAAATGAAAAACTGTTTTTT.